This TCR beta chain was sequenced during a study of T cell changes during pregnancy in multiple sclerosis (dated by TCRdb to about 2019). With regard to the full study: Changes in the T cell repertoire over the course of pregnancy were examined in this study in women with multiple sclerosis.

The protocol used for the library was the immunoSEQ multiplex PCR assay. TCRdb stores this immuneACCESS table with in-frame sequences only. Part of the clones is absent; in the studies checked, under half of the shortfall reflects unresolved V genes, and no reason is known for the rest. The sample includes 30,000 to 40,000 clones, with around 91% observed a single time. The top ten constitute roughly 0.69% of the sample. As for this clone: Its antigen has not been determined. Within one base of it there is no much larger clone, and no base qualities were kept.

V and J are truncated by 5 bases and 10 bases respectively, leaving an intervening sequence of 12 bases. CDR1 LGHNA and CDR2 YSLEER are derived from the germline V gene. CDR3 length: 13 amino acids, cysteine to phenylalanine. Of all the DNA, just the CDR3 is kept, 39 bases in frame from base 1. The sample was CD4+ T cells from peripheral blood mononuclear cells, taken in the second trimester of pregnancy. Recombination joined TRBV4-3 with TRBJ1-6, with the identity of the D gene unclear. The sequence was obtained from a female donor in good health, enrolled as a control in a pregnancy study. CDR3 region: CASSLQPGSPLHF. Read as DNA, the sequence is TGCGCCAGCAGCTTACAGCCGGGGTCACCCCTCCACTTT.